This TCR beta chain came from a study of identical twins' blood T cells. Sample barcodes were added at both library ends during cDNA synthesis. TCRdb re-called the 5' RACE reads through MiXCR, storing one row per CDR3 protein. The sample includes 350,000 to 400,000 distinct CDR3 sequences, under 30% of them seen just once. This clonotype was seen a few times. CDR3 length: 11 residues. Deletions cut 6 bases from V and 6 bases from J, with 9 bases between. Germline V gene lookup returns CDR1 SGHRS and CDR2 YFSETQ. The TCR was taken from a woman between 18 and 50 years old in good health. The sample was PBMCs. The genes are TRBV5-1 and TRBJ1-1, with unresolved D. In nucleotides, the CDR3 is TGCGCCAGCATTTCCGGGGCTGAAGCTTTCTTT. It codes for CASISGAEAFF.